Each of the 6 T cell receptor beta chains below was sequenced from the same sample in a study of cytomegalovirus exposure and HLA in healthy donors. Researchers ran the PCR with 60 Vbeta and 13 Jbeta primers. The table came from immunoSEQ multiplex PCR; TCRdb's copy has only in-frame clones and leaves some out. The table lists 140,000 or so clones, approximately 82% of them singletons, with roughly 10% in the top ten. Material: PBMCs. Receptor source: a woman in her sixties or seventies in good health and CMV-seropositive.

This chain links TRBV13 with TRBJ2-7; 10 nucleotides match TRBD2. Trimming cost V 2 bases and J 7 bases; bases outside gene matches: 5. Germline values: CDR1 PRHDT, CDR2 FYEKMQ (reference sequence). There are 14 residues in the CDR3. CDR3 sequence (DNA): TGTGCCAGCAGCTTAAGCGGGAGGGCCTGGGAGCAGTACTTC. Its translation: CASSLSGRAWEQYF.

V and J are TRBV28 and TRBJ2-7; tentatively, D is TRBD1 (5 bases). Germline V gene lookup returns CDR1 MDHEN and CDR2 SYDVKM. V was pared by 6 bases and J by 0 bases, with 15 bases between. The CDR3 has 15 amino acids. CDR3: CASSPRAESSYEQYF. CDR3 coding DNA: TGTGCCAGCAGCCCCAGGGCGGAGAGCTCCTACGAGCAGTACTTC.

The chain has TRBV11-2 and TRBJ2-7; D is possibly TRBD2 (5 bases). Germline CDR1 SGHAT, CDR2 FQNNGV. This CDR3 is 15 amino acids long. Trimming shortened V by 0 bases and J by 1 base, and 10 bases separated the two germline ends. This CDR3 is CASSLDRTESYEQYF. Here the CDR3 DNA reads TGTGCCAGCAGCTTAGATCGGACTGAATCCTACGAGCAGTACTTC. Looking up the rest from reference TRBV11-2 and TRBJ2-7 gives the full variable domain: EAGVAQSPRYKIIEKRQSVAFWCNPISGHATLYWYQQILGQGPKLLIQFQNNGVVDDSQLPKDRFSAERLKGVDSTLKIQPAKLEDSAVYLCASSLDRTESYEQYFGPGTRLTVT.

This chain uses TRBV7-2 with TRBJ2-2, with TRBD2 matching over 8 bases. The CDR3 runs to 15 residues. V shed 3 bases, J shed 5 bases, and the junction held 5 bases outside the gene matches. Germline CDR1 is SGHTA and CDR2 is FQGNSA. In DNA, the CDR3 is TGTGCCAGCAGCTTTAATCTAGCGGGTACCGGGGAGCTGTTTTTT. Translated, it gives CASSFNLAGTGELFF.

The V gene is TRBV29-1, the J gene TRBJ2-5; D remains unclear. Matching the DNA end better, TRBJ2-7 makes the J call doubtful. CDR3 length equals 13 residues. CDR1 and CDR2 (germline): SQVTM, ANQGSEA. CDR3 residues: CSVATDYSYEQYF. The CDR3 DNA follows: TGCAGCGTTGCTACAGATTACTCCTACGAGCAGTACTTC.

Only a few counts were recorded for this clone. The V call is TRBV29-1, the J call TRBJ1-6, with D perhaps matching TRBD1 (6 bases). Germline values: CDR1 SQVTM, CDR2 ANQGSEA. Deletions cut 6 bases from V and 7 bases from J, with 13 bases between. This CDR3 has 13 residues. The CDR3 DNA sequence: TGCAGCGTCCGATCGGACAGAAATTCACCCCTCCACTTT. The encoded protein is CSVRSDRNSPLHF. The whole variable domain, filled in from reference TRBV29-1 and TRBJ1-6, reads SAVISQKPSRDICQRGTSLTIQCQVDSQVTMMFWYRQQPGQSLTLIATANQGSEATYESGFVIDKFPISRPNLTFSTLTVSNMSPEDSSIYLCSVRSDRNSPLHFGNGTRLTVT.